This is a list of T cell receptor beta chains from one sample in a study of T cells in Graves' hyperthyroidism and ophthalmopathy. Each CDR3 protein is one row after TCRdb ran MiXCR on the multiplex PCR reads. Among under 400,000 distinct CDR3 sequences, 15% to 19% were seen once, and the ten largest hold around 30%. Sequenced material: blood. The source of these receptors is a woman aged 18 to 35 with Graves' hyperthyroidism that later progressed to Graves' ophthalmopathy. Both conserved end residues are part of each CDR3.

V | CDR3
TRBV20-1 | CSARAGTDPKGEQFF
TRBV5-1 | CASSLPREVGGYTF
TRBV7-9 | CASSLAADTEAFF
TRBV5-1 | CASRLGLAGEVASEQFF
TRBV10-2 | CASSEASVHNEQFF
TRBV14 | CASSRRGLYETQYF
TRBV25-1 | CASRTQGGEQYF
TRBV7-9 | CASSRPPVAADTQYF
TRBV24-1 | CALMRYEQYF
TRBV27 | CASSPVADTQYF
TRBV28 | CASSWATGARPDTQYF
TRBV20-1 | CSASAGLAGYEQYF
TRBV20-1 | CSASSANKRNEQFF
TRBV20-1 | CSARDSNQPQHF
TRBV2 | CASSERGTEQFF
TRBV13 | CASSLEGQKSNTEAFF
TRBV18 | CASSPAKRETQYF
TRBV24-1 | CATSNYNEQFF
TRBV25-1 | CATTQGPYEQYF
TRBV7-9 | CASSLTGTGGLVNTEAFF
TRBV11-2 | CASSSRPTGHAGELFF
TRBV15 | CATSSLQAEQFF
TRBV3-1 | CASSQDGRRDTEACF
TRBV25-1 | CASSEPVGSVGGDEQFF
TRBV20-1 | CSARGSFLVAGDLYEQFF
TRBV6-1 | CASSDLGAGGYTF
TRBV30 | CAWRRGLGMNIQYF
TRBV28 | CASSPIRAGAHYNEQFF
TRBV7-9 | CASSLVPDSGYEQYF